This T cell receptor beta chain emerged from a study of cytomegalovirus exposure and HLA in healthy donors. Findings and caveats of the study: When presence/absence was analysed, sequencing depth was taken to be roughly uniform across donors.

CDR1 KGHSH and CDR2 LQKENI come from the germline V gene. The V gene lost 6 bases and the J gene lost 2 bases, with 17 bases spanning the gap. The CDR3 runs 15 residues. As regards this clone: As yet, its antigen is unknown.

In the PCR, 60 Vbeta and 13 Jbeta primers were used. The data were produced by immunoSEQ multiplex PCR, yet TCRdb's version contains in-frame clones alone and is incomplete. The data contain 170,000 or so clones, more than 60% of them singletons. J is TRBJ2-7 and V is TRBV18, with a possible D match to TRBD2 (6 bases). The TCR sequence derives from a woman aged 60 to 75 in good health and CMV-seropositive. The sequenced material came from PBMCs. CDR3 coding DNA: TGTGCCAGCTCCCCCAACCGGGACTCGGCCTACGAGCAGTACTTC. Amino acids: CASSPNRDSAYEQYF. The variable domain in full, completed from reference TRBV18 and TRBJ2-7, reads NAGVMQNPRHLVRRRGQEARLRCSPMKGHSHVYWYRQLPEEGLKFMVYLQKENIIDESGMPKERFSAEFPKEGPSILRIQQVVRGDSAAYFCASSPNRDSAYEQYFGPGTRLTVT.